This entry is about one TCR beta chain. The CDR3 consists of 15 residues. From germline, CDR1 is GTSNPN and CDR2 SVGIG (reference sequence). After removal of 3 bases from V and 4 bases from J, the junction contained 7 bases not matched to a gene. This specimen comes from a study of blood T cell repertoires in COVID-19. On the study more broadly: Acute and convalescent COVID-19 specimens originated in the United States, Italy and Spain.

Original analysis: Amplifying reference gene primers gave estimates of nucleated cell counts. Measured with immunoSEQ multiplex PCR; TCRdb has only the in-frame clones, and not every one. The D gene and trimming were derived from the DNA, and the V and J assignments and clone size from that table. The top ten clones hold 3.8% of a sample with 120,000 or so clones, less than 85% of them seen once. The specimen was peripheral blood. The chain uses TRBV30 and TRBJ2-2, with 8 positions matching TRBD2. This sequence was found in a woman aged 80 or over with acute or convalescent COVID-19. The CDR3 protein is CAWRERGQGTGELFF. The CDR3 bases are TGTGCCTGGAGGGAGCGGGGGCAGGGCACCGGGGAGCTGTTTTTT.